Listed here is a single TCR beta chain. Its antigen is not known. The data belong to a study of T cell repertoires in cytomegalovirus infection. The CDR3 is 14 residues long. The V and J ends lost 5 bases and 7 bases respectively, with 18 bases between them. Germline lookup yields CDR1 DFQATT and CDR2 SNEGSKA (reference sequence). TCRdb re-derived calls from the reads in MiXCR, one entry per CDR3 protein. The data show some 450,000 distinct CDR3 sequences, about 33% seen once. Study-wide results and caveats: CMV carriers having the relevant HLA were flagged by cumulative public TCR beta family frequency.

The clonotype originates from a human donor in good health (CMV status not recorded). Some clones in this sample may be carry-over from other donors' samples. Sequenced: PBMCs. J is TRBJ2-1 and V is TRBV20-1; D is undetermined. CDR3 sequence (DNA): TGCAGTGCTGCCACTGATAGGGCGAGTAATGAGCAGTTCTTC. Its translation: CSAATDRASNEQFF.